The source of this T cell receptor beta chain is a study of technical replicates of blood from a handful of donors. The method was immunoSEQ multiplex PCR; TCRdb's version includes in-frame clones alone and lacks a portion of them. The table records 75,000 to 100,000 clones, less than 95% of them present only once. The V gene lost 4 bases and the J gene lost 2 bases, with 7 bases spanning the gap. Germline CDR1 reads SGDLS; CDR2 reads YYNGEE. This CDR3 comprises 13 residues. This clone came up a few times. This chain links TRBV9 with TRBJ1-3; D uncertain. The TCR originated in a human donor in good health. The specimen sequenced was T cells isolated from PBMCs. The CDR3: CASSPSAGNTIYF. The CDR3 DNA reads TGTGCCAGCAGCCCCTCAGCTGGAAACACCATATATTTT.